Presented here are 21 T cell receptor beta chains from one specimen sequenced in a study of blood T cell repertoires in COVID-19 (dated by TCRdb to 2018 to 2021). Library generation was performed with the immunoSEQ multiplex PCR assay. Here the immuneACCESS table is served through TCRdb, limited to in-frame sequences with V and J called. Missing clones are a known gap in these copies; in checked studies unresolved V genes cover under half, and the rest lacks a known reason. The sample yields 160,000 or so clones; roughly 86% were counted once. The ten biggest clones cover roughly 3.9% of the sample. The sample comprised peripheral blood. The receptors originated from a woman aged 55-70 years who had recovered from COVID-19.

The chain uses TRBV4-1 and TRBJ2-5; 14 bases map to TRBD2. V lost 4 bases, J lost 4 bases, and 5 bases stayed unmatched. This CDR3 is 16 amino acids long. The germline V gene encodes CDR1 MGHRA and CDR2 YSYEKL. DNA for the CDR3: TGCGCCAGCAGCCCGTACGGGACTAGCGGGGGAGAGACCCAGTACTTC. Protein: CASSPYGTSGGETQYF.

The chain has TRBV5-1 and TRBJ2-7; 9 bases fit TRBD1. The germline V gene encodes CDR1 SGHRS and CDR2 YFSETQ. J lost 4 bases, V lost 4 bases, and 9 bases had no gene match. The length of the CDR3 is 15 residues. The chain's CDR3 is CASSAWLGTGYEQYF. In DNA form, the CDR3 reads TGCGCCAGCAGCGCCTGGCTGGGGACAGGGTACGAGCAGTACTTC. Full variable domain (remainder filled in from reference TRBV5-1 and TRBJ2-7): KAGVTQTPRYLIKTRGQQVTLSCSPISGHRSVSWYQQTPGQGLQFLFEYFSETQRNKGNFPGRFSGRQFSNSRSEMNVSTLELGDSALYLCASSAWLGTGYEQYFGPGTRLTVT.

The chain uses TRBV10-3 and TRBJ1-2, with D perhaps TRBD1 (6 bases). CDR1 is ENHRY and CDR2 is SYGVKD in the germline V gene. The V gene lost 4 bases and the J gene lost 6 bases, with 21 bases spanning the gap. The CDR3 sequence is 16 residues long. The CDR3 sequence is CAISVTGRDSVHGYTF. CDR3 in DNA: TGTGCCATCAGTGTCACAGGGAGGGATTCTGTTCATGGCTACACCTTC.

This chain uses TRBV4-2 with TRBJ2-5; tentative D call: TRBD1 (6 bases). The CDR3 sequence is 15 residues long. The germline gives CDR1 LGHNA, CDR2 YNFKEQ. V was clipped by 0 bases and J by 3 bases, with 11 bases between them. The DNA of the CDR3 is TGTGCCAGCAGCCAAGAAATGGACAGAAAAGAGACCCAGTACTTC. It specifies CASSQEMDRKETQYF.

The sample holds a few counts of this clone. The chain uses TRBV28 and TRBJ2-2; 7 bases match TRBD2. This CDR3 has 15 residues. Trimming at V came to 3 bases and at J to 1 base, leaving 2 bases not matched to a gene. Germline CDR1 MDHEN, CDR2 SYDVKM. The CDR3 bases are TGTGCCAGCAGTTTCGGCGGGGGGAACACCGGGGAGCTGTTTTTT. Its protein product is CASSFGGGNTGELFF.

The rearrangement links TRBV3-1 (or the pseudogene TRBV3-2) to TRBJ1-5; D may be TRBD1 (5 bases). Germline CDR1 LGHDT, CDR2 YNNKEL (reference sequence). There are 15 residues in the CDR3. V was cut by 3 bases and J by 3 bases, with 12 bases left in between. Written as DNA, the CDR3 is TGTGCCAGCAGCCACATCGACAGATTCAATCAGCCCCAGCATTTT. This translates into CASSHIDRFNQPQHF.

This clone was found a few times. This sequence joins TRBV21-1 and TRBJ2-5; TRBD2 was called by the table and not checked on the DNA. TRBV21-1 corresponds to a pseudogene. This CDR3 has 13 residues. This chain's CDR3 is CASSPGRAGTQYF. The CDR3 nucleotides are TGTGCCAGCAGCCCGGGGAGGGCAGGGACCCAGTACTTC.

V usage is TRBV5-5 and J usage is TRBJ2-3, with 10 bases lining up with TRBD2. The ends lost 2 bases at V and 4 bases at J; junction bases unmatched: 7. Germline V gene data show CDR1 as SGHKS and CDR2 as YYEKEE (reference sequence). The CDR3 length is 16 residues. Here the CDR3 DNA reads TGTGCCAGCAGCTTCCAAGCGGGGGGGCCGTCAGATACGCAGTATTTT. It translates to CASSFQAGGPSDTQYF.

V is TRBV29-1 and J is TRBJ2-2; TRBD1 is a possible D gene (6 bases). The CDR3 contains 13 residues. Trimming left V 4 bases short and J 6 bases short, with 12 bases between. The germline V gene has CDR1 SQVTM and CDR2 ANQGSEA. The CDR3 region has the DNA TGCAGCGTTGCAATACAGGGCCCCGGGGAGCTGTTTTTT. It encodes CSVAIQGPGELFF.

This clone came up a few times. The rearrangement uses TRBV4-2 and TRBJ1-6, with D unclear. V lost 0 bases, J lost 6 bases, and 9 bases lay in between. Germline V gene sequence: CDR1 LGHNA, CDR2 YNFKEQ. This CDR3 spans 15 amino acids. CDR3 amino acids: CASSQDTKRNSPLHF. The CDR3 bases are TGTGCCAGCAGCCAAGATACGAAGCGTAATTCACCCCTCCACTTT.

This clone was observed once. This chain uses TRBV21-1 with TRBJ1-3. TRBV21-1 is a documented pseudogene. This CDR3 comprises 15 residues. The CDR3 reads CASSKGVPLRDTIYF. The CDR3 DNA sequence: TGTGCCAGCAGCAAAGGAGTCCCCCTCCGGGACACCATATATTTT.

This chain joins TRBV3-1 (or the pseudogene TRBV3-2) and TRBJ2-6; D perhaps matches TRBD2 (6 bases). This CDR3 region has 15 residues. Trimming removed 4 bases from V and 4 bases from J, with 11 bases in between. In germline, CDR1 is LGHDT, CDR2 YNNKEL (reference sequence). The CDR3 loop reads CASSLGGGGANVLTF. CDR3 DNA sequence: TGTGCCAGCAGCCTCGGGGGTGGCGGGGCCAACGTCCTGACTTTC.

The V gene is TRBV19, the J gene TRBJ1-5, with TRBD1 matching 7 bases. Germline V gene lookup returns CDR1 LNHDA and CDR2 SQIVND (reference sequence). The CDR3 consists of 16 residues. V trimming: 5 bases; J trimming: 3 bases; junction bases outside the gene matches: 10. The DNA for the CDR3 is TGTGCCAGTAGTTTGTCCTCGGGACAGCCCAATCAGCCCCAGCATTTT. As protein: CASSLSSGQPNQPQHF.

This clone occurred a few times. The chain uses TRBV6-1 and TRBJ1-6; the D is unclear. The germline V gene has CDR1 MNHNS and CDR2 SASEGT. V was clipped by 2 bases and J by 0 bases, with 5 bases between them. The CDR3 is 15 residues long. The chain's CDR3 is CASSELSSYNSPLHF. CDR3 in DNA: TGTGCCAGCAGTGAACTTAGCTCCTATAATTCACCCCTCCACTTT.

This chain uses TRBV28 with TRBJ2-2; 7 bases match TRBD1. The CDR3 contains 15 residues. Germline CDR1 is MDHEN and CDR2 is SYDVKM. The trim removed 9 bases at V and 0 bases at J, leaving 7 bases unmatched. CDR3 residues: CARGPGGSNTGELFF. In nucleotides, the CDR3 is TGTGCCAGAGGGCCAGGGGGATCGAACACCGGGGAGCTGTTTTTT.

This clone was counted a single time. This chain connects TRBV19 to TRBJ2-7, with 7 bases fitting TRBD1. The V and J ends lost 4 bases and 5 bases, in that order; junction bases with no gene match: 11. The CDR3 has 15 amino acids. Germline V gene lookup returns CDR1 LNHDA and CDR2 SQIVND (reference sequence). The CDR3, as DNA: TGTGCCAGTAGTAAACGGGAAGGGGGCCAAAACGAGCAGTACTTC. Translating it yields CASSKREGGQNEQYF.

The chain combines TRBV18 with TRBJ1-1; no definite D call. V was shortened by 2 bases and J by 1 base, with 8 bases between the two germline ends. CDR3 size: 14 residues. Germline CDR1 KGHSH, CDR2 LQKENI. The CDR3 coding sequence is TGTGCCAGCTCACCATACGGAGGGAACACTGAAGCTTTCTTT. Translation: CASSPYGGNTEAFF.

In DNA form, the CDR3 reads TGTGCCAGCAGGAAACTACAGGGTTTATACATTCAGTACTTC. Encoded protein: CASRKLQGLYIQYF. The V and J genes are TRBV28 and TRBJ2-4, with a tentative D call TRBD1 (6 bases). This CDR3 has 14 amino acids. Germline V gene lookup returns CDR1 MDHEN and CDR2 SYDVKM. Trimming left V 6 bases short and J 8 bases short, with 17 bases between.

The CDR3: CASSDRSIRETQYF. Written as DNA, the CDR3 is TGTGCCAGCAGTGATCGCAGTATCAGAGAGACCCAGTACTTC. The chain joins TRBV2 to TRBJ2-5; D is unresolved. Looked up from germline, CDR1 is SNHLY and CDR2 is FYNNEI. V was clipped by 3 bases and J by 4 bases, with 12 bases between them. The CDR3 consists of 14 residues.

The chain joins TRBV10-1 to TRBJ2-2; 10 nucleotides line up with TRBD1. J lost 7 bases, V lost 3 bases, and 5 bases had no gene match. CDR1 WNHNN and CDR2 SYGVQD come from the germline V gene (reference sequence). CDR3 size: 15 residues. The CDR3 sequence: CASSEKGTGVGELFF. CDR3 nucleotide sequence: TGCGCCAGCAGTGAAAAAGGGACAGGGGTCGGGGAGCTGTTTTTT.

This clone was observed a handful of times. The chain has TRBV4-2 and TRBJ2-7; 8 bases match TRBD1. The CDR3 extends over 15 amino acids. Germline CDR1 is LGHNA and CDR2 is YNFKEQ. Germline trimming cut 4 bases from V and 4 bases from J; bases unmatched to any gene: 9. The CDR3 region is CASSPGQGGSYEQYF. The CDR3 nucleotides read TGTGCCAGCAGCCCAGGACAGGGAGGATCGTACGAGCAGTACTTC.